This T cell receptor beta chain is from a study of T cell repertoires in cytomegalovirus infection. Study-wide background: An indication of both CMV infection and matching HLA type came from public TCR beta signatures.

Study-wide points: Summed frequency of shared TCR beta families picked out CMV carriers who also had the relevant HLA. What dominated the ex vivo response were HLA-C-restricted CMV-specific TCR beta clonotypes.

Note on this clonotype: Its antigen is undetermined.

TCRdb ran MiXCR on the reads and lists one entry per CDR3 protein. The repertoire holds about 160,000 distinct CDR3 sequences, with about 20% as singletons. V was shortened by 3 bases and J by 7 bases, with 15 bases between the two germline ends. Per germline, CDR1 MNHEY and CDR2 SMNVEV (reference sequence). The CDR3 runs 14 residues. Sample: CD8+ T cells from cultured PBMCs, taken from culture after CMV antigen stimulation. This receptor was obtained from a human donor in good health (CMV status not recorded). Some clones in this sample may be carry-over from other donors' samples. The chain has TRBV27 and TRBJ1-1; D is possibly TRBD1 (5 bases). CDR3 bases: TGTGCCAGCAGTTTCTGGCAGGGCGCTGGTGAAGCTTTCTTT. This sequence encodes CASSFWQGAGEAFF.